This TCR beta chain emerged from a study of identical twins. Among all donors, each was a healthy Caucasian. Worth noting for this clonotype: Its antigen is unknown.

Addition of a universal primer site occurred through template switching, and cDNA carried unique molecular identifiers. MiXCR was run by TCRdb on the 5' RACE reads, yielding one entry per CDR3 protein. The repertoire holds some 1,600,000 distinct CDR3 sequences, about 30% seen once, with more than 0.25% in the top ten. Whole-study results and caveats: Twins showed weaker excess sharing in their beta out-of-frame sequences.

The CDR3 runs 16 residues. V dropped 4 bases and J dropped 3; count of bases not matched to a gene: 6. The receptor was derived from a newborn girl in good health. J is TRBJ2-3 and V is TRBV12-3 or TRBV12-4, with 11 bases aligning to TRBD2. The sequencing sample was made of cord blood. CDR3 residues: CASSYLAGGYTDTQYF. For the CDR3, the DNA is TGTGCCAGCAGTTACTTAGCGGGGGGGTATACAGATACGCAGTATTTT.